These 14 T cell receptor beta chains were all obtained from the same sample, sequenced in a study of T cells in Graves' hyperthyroidism and ophthalmopathy. TCR beta CDR3 region amplification was performed from RNA transcripts. HTBI primers were used for first-round RT-PCR of the TCR CDR3. One entry per CDR3 protein, called by TCRdb with MiXCR from the multiplex PCR reads. The sample lists about 600,000 distinct CDR3 sequences; 15% to 20% were seen once. The material sequenced was blood. The receptors originated from a woman aged 40 to 50 with Graves' ophthalmopathy.

This clonotype has a count of ten or more. V and J are TRBV20-1 and TRBJ2-1, with D perhaps TRBD2 (6 bases). The CDR3 length is 13 residues. Trimming cost V 1 base and J 4 bases, with 8 bases left between them. Germline V gene data show CDR1 as DFQATT and CDR2 as SNEGSKA (reference sequence). The CDR3 loop reads CSARAGAYNEQFF. In DNA, the CDR3 is TGCAGTGCTAGAGCGGGAGCTTACAATGAGCAGTTCTTC.

This clonotype appeared a few times. The J gene is TRBJ2-3, the V gene TRBV19; TRBD1 might be the D (5 bases). Trimming left V 5 bases short and J 4 bases short, with 19 bases between. The CDR3 covers 16 residues. The V gene's germline CDR1 is LNHDA and CDR2 SQIVND (reference sequence). CDR3 DNA sequence: TGTGCCAGTAGTCATCCCGCAGGGTTCGGGTCAGATACGCAGTATTTT. Amino acids: CASSHPAGFGSDTQYF. Combining the CDR3 with reference TRBV19 and TRBJ2-3 gives the whole variable domain DGGITQSPKYLFRKEGQNVTLSCEQNLNHDAMYWYRQDPGQGLRLIYYSQIVNDFQKGDIAEGYSVSREKKESFPLTVTSAQKNPTAFYLCASSHPAGFGSDTQYFGPGTRLTVL.

This chain joins TRBV19 and TRBJ2-3; TRBD2 matches at 14 bases. CDR1 is LNHDA and CDR2 is SQIVND in the germline V gene (reference sequence). Trimming took 4 bases from V and 2 from J; bases not matched to a gene: 5. This CDR3 is 17 amino acids long. Written as DNA, the CDR3 is TGTGCCAGTAGTACCGGGACTAGCGGGAGATTCACAGATACGCAGTATTTT. Its protein is CASSTGTSGRFTDTQYF.

The V and J genes are TRBV7-8 and TRBJ1-3; D not certain. This CDR3 is built from 16 residues. Germline loops: CDR1 SGHVS, CDR2 FQNEAQ. V lost 5 bases, J lost 0 bases, and 14 bases lay in between. DNA for the CDR3: TGTGCCAGCAGCGTCCCCCGGATCCCCTCTGGAAACACCATATATTTT. Translating gives CASSVPRIPSGNTIYF.

This clonotype was detected many times. The rearrangement uses TRBV28 and TRBJ2-1, with 9 bases lining up with TRBD2. Germline CDR1 reads MDHEN; CDR2 reads SYDVKM. The length of the CDR3 is 14 residues. Unmatched junction bases numbered 7, after V lost 10 bases and J lost 3 bases. Here the CDR3 DNA reads TGTGCCACTCAAGCGGGGGGTGACTACAATGAGCAGTTCTTC. This sequence encodes CATQAGGDYNEQFF.

This clonotype was detected ten times or more. The V gene is TRBV12-3 or TRBV12-4, the J gene TRBJ1-6; D might be TRBD1 (5 bases). The CDR3 has 15 amino acids. V lost 8 bases to trimming and J lost 7 bases, with 18 bases between them. The CDR3 coding sequence is TGTGCCAGCGGCGGACAATGGGGCGCAAATTCACCCCTCCACTTT. Translation gives CASGGQWGANSPLHF.

This clonotype was counted ten times or more. The chain uses TRBV29-1 and TRBJ1-1; D gene ambiguous. V lost 4 bases and J 5 bases, leaving 5 bases between the germline ends. The germline gives CDR1 SQVTM, CDR2 ANQGSEA. The CDR3 spans 10 residues. CDR3 DNA sequence: TGCAGCGTTGTGACTACTGAAGCTTTCTTT. This gives the protein CSVVTTEAFF.

This clonotype was seen at least ten times. The rearrangement joins TRBV2 to TRBJ1-2; possibly TRBD1 for D (5 bases). V was shortened by 1 base and J by 5 bases, with 14 bases between the two germline ends. CDR3 size: 15 residues. The V gene's germline CDR1 is SNHLY and CDR2 FYNNEI. The DNA for the CDR3 is TGTGCCAGCAGTGAAGACAGGTTGGCAAGATATGGCTACACCTTC. Translation: CASSEDRLARYGYTF.

This clonotype was detected ten times or more. The chain has TRBV28 and TRBJ1-1; a possible D gene is TRBD1 (5 bases). Looked up from germline, CDR1 is MDHEN and CDR2 is SYDVKM. Trimming took off 9 bases at V and 3 bases at J, with 14 bases between the two ends. CDR3 length: 13 residues. CDR3 sequence (DNA): TGTGCCAGTTCCCCAGGGAGGTACACTGAAGCTTTCTTT. Protein product: CASSPGRYTEAFF.

Only a few counts were recorded for this clonotype. The genes are TRBV6-5 and TRBJ1-2; D perhaps matches TRBD1 (5 bases). Trimming removed 7 bases from V and 7 bases from J, with 19 bases in between. In germline, CDR1 is MNHEY, CDR2 SVGAGI. The CDR3 totals 14 residues. The CDR3 nucleotides read TGTGCCAGCACCGACGACAGCTACTGGGGTGGCTACACCTTC. It specifies CASTDDSYWGGYTF.

This clonotype was seen a handful of times. This chain links TRBV18 with TRBJ2-7, with D perhaps TRBD1 or TRBD2 (5 bases each). V lost 1 base to trimming and J lost 6 bases, with 19 bases between them. Germline V lookup: CDR1 KGHSH, CDR2 LQKENI. The CDR3 is 16 residues long. The CDR3 nucleotides are TGTGCCAGCTCACCACGGATCGGGGCCCACGGGCGCGAGCAGTACTTC. Amino acids: CASSPRIGAHGREQYF. The full variable domain, its missing parts supplied by reference TRBV18 and TRBJ2-7, is NAGVMQNPRHLVRRRGQEARLRCSPMKGHSHVYWYRQLPEEGLKFMVYLQKENIIDESGMPKERFSAEFPKEGPSILRIQQVVRGDSAAYFCASSPRIGAHGREQYFGPGTRLTVT.

This clonotype showed up many times. The chain carries TRBV20-1 and TRBJ2-1, with 8 bases identical to TRBD2. The CDR3 loop spans 15 amino acids. The germline gives CDR1 DFQATT, CDR2 SNEGSKA (reference sequence). V dropped 6 bases and J dropped 7; count of bases not matched to a gene: 14. In DNA form, the CDR3 reads TGCAGTGCCCACCCACCGGGACTAGATGTGAATGAGCAGTTCTTC. Amino acids: CSAHPPGLDVNEQFF.

Worth noting for this clonotype: The junction and the germline gene differ at one end; a read error may be behind it. This chain links TRBV18 with TRBJ2-3, with D unresolved. This CDR3 is 14 amino acids long. Germline V gives CDR1 KGHSH, CDR2 LQKENI. The CDR3 coding sequence is TGTGTCAGCTCACGGCAGGAGAGTACAGATACGCAGTATTTT. Residues: CVSSRQESTDTQYF.

In this sample, this clonotype turned up once. This may arise from a read error, as a much more abundant clone is one base away. V gene TRBV9 combines with J gene TRBJ2-1, with a possible D match to TRBD2 (5 bases). V gave up 2 bases and J gave up 11 bases, with 20 bases separating them. This CDR3 contains 15 residues. In germline, CDR1 is SGDLS, CDR2 YYNGEE. The DNA of the CDR3 is TGTGCCAGCAGCGTGGTTCCATCCCGGGGAAATAAGCAGTTCTTC. Amino acid sequence: CASSVVPSRGNKQFF. Full variable domain (remainder filled in from reference TRBV9 and TRBJ2-1): DSGVTQTPKHLITATGQRVTLRCSPRSGDLSVYWYQQSLDQGLQFLIQYYNGEERAKGNILERFSAQQFPDLHSELNLSSLELGDSALYFCASSVVPSRGNKQFFGPGTRLTVL.